This TCR beta chain came from a study of cytomegalovirus exposure and HLA in healthy donors. Study-wide points: There were several of the most significant clusters that appeared linked to common viral pathogens in a later analysis. Among immune exposure information, only CMV serostatus was available.

This PCR relied on a set of 60 Vbeta primers and 13 Jbeta primers. Original handling: Later, roughly 77 million unique TCR beta chains were counted in an analysis, and some 9.9 million of them were shared. Assay: immunoSEQ multiplex PCR; the TCRdb copy retains only in-frame clones and omits some. That table is the source of V, J and clone size, and D and trimming were worked out from the DNA. Here the sample spans 70,000 to 95,000 clones, roughly 80% being singletons. Germline CDR1 and CDR2: SGDLS and YYNGEE. V shed 3 bases and J shed 3 bases, with 7 bases lying between them. This CDR3 is 13 amino acids long. Although they were nominally healthy when sampled, donors likely had unrecorded immune exposures. Note on this clone: Its antigen remains unidentified.

J is TRBJ1-5 and V is TRBV9; D uncertain. The source of this sequence is a woman in her 40s in good health and CMV-seropositive. Sequencing was performed on PBMCs. The chain's CDR3 is CASSATSNQPQHF. CDR3 coding DNA: TGTGCCAGCAGCGCTACGTCCAATCAGCCCCAGCATTTT. Supplemented by reference TRBV9 and TRBJ1-5, the full variable domain reads DSGVTQTPKHLITATGQRVTLRCSPRSGDLSVYWYQQSLDQGLQFLIQYYNGEERAKGNILERFSAQQFPDLHSELNLSSLELGDSALYFCASSATSNQPQHFGDGTRLSIL.